Listed below are T cell receptor beta chains from one sample, sequenced in a study of T-cell memory formation after mild COVID-19. Using its own MiXCR run on the 5' RACE reads, TCRdb lists one record per CDR3 protein. The sample contains around 340,000 distinct CDR3 sequences, 15% of which appear only once. Sequencing input: PBMCs or a T cell subset sorted from them (not recorded which). These receptors were collected from a man aged 18 to 30 who had mild COVID-19 (a few samples of this study predate the infection). Cell type and time point are not known. Both conserved end residues are part of each CDR3. D genes are given only for firm matches. Size is omitted from some rows. Given values are once, few, many or a class for expanded clones.

v_gene: TRBV4-1
abundance: .
d_gene: TRBD2
len: 17
j_gene: TRBJ2-3
CDR3nt: TGCGCCAGCAGGCAGAGGGGACTAGCGATGTCCGCAGATACGCAGTATTTT
CDR3aa: CASRQRGLAMSADTQYF

v_gene: TRBV7-2
abundance: few
d_gene: .
len: 15
j_gene: TRBJ2-5
CDR3nt: TGTGCCAGCAGCTCCCGGTCAGGGACGCAAGAGACCCAGTACTTC
CDR3aa: CASSSRSGTQETQYF

v_gene: TRBV7-9
abundance: .
d_gene: .
len: 14
j_gene: TRBJ2-1
CDR3nt: TGTGCCAGCAGCTTAGCGACGACTGGCGATGAGCAGTTCTTC
CDR3aa: CASSLATTGDEQFF

v_gene: TRBV4-1
abundance: .
d_gene: .
len: 14
j_gene: TRBJ1-1
CDR3nt: TGCGCCAGCAGCCAAGGGTCAGCGGGAGCTGAAGCTTTCTTT
CDR3aa: CASSQGSAGAEAFF

v_gene: TRBV11-2
abundance: .
d_gene: TRBD2
len: 15
j_gene: TRBJ2-3
CDR3nt: TGTGCCAGCAGCTCTCTCGGGGGGGCCGGAGATACGCAGTATTTT
CDR3aa: CASSSLGGAGDTQYF

v_gene: TRBV6-6
abundance: .
d_gene: .
len: 16
j_gene: TRBJ2-3
CDR3nt: TGTGCCAGCTCCCCTATCGGGGGATCTAGCACAGATACGCAGTATTTT
CDR3aa: CASSPIGGSSTDTQYF

v_gene: TRBV10-1
abundance: .
d_gene: .
len: 13
j_gene: TRBJ1-2
CDR3nt: TGCGCCAGCAGTGAGTCGGTGGGGCATGGCTACACCTTC
CDR3aa: CASSESVGHGYTF

v_gene: TRBV6-2/TRBV6-3
abundance: many
d_gene: TRBD2
len: 15
j_gene: TRBJ2-1
CDR3nt: TGTGCCAGCACCGTACTAGCGGGGGCCCACAATGAGCAGTTCTTC
CDR3aa: CASTVLAGAHNEQFF

v_gene: TRBV6-2/TRBV6-3
abundance: few
d_gene: TRBD2
len: 18
j_gene: TRBJ2-1
CDR3nt: TGTGCCAGCAGTTCACTTGGGACTAGCGGGGGACCCTACAATGAGCAGTTCTTC
CDR3aa: CASSSLGTSGGPYNEQFF

v_gene: TRBV12-3/TRBV12-4
abundance: .
d_gene: .
len: 14
j_gene: TRBJ2-7
CDR3nt: TGTGCCAGCAGTGGGTTTGGGGGGGCGGTGGAGCAGTACTTC
CDR3aa: CASSGFGGAVEQYF

v_gene: TRBV7-9
abundance: .
d_gene: TRBD2
len: 15
j_gene: TRBJ2-5
CDR3nt: TGTGCCAGCGTCGGGTTGAAGCGGGGGGTCGAGACCCAGTACTTC
CDR3aa: CASVGLKRGVETQYF

v_gene: TRBV5-1
abundance: .
d_gene: .
len: 16
j_gene: TRBJ1-1
CDR3nt: TGCGCCAGCAGCTCCGAAGTACAGACCACGAACACTGAAGCTTTCTTT
CDR3aa: CASSSEVQTTNTEAFF

v_gene: TRBV4-3
abundance: .
d_gene: TRBD2
len: 15
j_gene: TRBJ2-2
CDR3nt: TGCGCCAGCAGCCAAGGACCGGGGGGCACCGGGGAGCTGTTTTTT
CDR3aa: CASSQGPGGTGELFF

v_gene: TRBV29-1
abundance: .
d_gene: .
len: 13
j_gene: TRBJ1-5
CDR3nt: TGCAGCGTGGGCCCGGGGGGTAGTCAGCCCCAGCATTTT
CDR3aa: CSVGPGGSQPQHF

v_gene: TRBV20-1
abundance: .
d_gene: TRBD1
len: 13
j_gene: TRBJ1-2
CDR3nt: TGCAGTGCTCCCTTTCAGGGGGACTATGGCTACACCTTC
CDR3aa: CSAPFQGDYGYTF

v_gene: TRBV9
abundance: .
d_gene: .
len: 13
j_gene: TRBJ1-2
CDR3nt: TGTGCCAGCAGCGTAGGACTTGGCTATGGCTACACCTTC
CDR3aa: CASSVGLGYGYTF

v_gene: TRBV7-9
abundance: .
d_gene: .
len: 14
j_gene: TRBJ2-7
CDR3nt: TGTGCCAGCAGCCTCACCGGGGCGCAAAACGAGCAGTACTTC
CDR3aa: CASSLTGAQNEQYF

v_gene: TRBV10-3
abundance: few
d_gene: .
len: 14
j_gene: TRBJ1-2
CDR3nt: TGTGCCATCAGTCCGGGAGGGGTGGTGTATGGCTACACCTTC
CDR3aa: CAISPGGVVYGYTF

v_gene: TRBV20-1
abundance: few
d_gene: TRBD2
len: 15
j_gene: TRBJ2-3
CDR3nt: TGCAGTGCTTGGACTAGCGGGGGAAACACAGATACGCAGTATTTT
CDR3aa: CSAWTSGGNTDTQYF

v_gene: TRBV13
abundance: many
d_gene: .
len: 17
j_gene: TRBJ2-7
CDR3nt: TGTGCCAGCAGCCCCGGGGCCGTAGGGTCCACAAGCGACGAGCAGTACTTC
CDR3aa: CASSPGAVGSTSDEQYF

v_gene: TRBV3-1
abundance: .
d_gene: TRBD2
len: 16
j_gene: TRBJ2-1
CDR3nt: TGTGCCAGCAGTCGCCGGGGGGGACCGGGCTACAATGAGCAGTTCTTC
CDR3aa: CASSRRGGPGYNEQFF

v_gene: TRBV11-2
abundance: few
d_gene: .
len: 15
j_gene: TRBJ1-1
CDR3nt: TGTGCCAGCAGCGCGGGCCGGGGGAGCTACACTGAAGCTTTCTTT
CDR3aa: CASSAGRGSYTEAFF

v_gene: TRBV29-1
abundance: .
d_gene: TRBD1
len: 12
j_gene: TRBJ1-5
CDR3nt: TGCAGCGTCCGCGGGGACAGGGAGCCCCAGCATTTT
CDR3aa: CSVRGDREPQHF

v_gene: TRBV2
abundance: .
d_gene: TRBD1
len: 13
j_gene: TRBJ2-3
CDR3nt: TGTGCCAGCAGTGCCCGTTCAGGGGGTCCGCAGTATTTT
CDR3aa: CASSARSGGPQYF

v_gene: TRBV10-2
abundance: few
d_gene: TRBD1
len: 15
j_gene: TRBJ2-3
CDR3nt: TGCGCCAGCAGTGAAGAGGACAGGGGGCGTGATACGCAGTATTTT
CDR3aa: CASSEEDRGRDTQYF

v_gene: TRBV5-5
abundance: many
d_gene: .
len: 15
j_gene: TRBJ1-1
CDR3nt: TGTGCCAGCAGCTTGGCCTCTGGGTCGGGCACTGAAGCTTTCTTT
CDR3aa: CASSLASGSGTEAFF

v_gene: TRBV29-1
abundance: many
d_gene: TRBD1
len: 14
j_gene: TRBJ2-5
CDR3nt: TGCAGCGTTGAGATGACAGGGCACCAAGAGACCCAGTACTTC
CDR3aa: CSVEMTGHQETQYF

v_gene: TRBV12-5
abundance: .
d_gene: .
len: 15
j_gene: TRBJ2-7
CDR3nt: TGTGCTAGTGGTCCATACAGGGCCGGGGGCTACGAGCAGTACTTC
CDR3aa: CASGPYRAGGYEQYF

v_gene: TRBV11-2
abundance: .
d_gene: TRBD2
len: 15
j_gene: TRBJ2-4
CDR3nt: TGTGCCAGCAGCTCCACTCGGGGGGTCGGAGACATTCAGTACTTC
CDR3aa: CASSSTRGVGDIQYF

v_gene: TRBV28
abundance: .
d_gene: .
len: 16
j_gene: TRBJ2-1
CDR3nt: TGTGCCAGCAGTGTTACCCGGGACTTCCGACACAATGAGCAGTTCTTC
CDR3aa: CASSVTRDFRHNEQFF